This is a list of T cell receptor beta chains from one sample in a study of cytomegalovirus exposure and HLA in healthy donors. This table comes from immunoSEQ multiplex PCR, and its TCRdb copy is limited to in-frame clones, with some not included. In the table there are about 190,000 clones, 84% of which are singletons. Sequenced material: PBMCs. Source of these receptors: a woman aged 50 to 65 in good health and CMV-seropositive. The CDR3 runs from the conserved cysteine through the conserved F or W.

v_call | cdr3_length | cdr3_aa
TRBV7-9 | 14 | CASSFRREGVKLFF
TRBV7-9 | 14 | CASPQGSGANVLTF
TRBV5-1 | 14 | CASSLHSGGYEQYF
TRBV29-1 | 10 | CSATGNTQYF
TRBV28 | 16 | CASSSPTSGGTDTQYF
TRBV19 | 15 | CASSIELRVDQPQHF
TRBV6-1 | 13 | CASSGSSAAEQYF
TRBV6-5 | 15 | CASSLAGGRSDTQYF
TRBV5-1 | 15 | CASSLIGGGGTEAFF
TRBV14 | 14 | CASSQSNMNTEAFF
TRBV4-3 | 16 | CASSQDLEAGSNEQFF
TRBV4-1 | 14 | CASSQVGGRSGYTF
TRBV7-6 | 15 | CASSPGGGPTDTQYF
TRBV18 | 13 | CASTSRPHEKLFF
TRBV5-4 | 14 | CASSRPGLANEQFF
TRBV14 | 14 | CASSQTGTHQPQHF
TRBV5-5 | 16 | CASRPSVAAGYGGYTF
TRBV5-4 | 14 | CASSKQGQNYGYTF
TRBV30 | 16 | CAWSPRQGARGNTIYF
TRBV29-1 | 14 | CSAREGGGAHEQYF